This T cell receptor (beta chain) was found in a study of blood T cell repertoires in COVID-19. Across the whole study: The cDNA or gDNA used as material had been derived from T cells, B-cell-depleted T cells, or PBMCs.

Germline loops: CDR1 SGHTA, CDR2 FQGNSA. The CDR3 loop spans 15 amino acids. V shed 5 bases, J shed 6 bases, and the junction held 8 bases outside the gene matches. Original data processing: Nucleated cell counts were estimated from reference gene primer amplification. Only in-frame clones appear in the TCRdb table, and some are missing; sequencing was by immunoSEQ multiplex PCR. Clone size and V and J calls were adopted from that table, with D and trimming inferred from the DNA. Found here are 200,000 or so clones, more than 80% of them singletons; the top ten hold less than 3%. The origin of this receptor is a man aged 25 to 40 with COVID-19, enrolled during active disease. The gene calls are TRBV7-2 and TRBJ2-7; 12 nucleotides match TRBD2. The sample comprised peripheral blood. CDR3 sequence (DNA): TGTGCCAGCAGCCAGGGACTAGCGGGCGCCGGCGAGCAGTACTTC. It yields the protein CASSQGLAGAGEQYF. The whole variable domain, remainder taken from reference TRBV7-2 and TRBJ2-7, is GAGVSQSPSNKVTEKGKDVELRCDPISGHTALYWYRQSLGQGLEFLIYFQGNSAPDKSGLPSDRFSAERTGGSVSTLTIQRTQQEDSAVYLCASSQGLAGAGEQYFGPGTRLTVT.